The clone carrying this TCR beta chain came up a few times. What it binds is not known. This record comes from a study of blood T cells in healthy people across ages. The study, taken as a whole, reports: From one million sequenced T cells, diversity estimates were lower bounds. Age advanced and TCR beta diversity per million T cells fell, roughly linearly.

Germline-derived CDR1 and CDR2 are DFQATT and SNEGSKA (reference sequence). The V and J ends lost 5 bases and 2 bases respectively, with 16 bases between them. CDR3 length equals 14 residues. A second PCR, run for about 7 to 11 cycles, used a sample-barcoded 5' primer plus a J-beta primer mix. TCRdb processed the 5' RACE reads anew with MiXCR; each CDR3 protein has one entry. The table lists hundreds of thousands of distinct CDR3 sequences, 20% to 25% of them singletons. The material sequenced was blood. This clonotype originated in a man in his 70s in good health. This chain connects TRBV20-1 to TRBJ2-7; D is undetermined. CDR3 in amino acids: CSADPGPTTYEQYF. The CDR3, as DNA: TGCAGTGCTGACCCCGGGCCCACAACCTACGAGCAGTACTTC.